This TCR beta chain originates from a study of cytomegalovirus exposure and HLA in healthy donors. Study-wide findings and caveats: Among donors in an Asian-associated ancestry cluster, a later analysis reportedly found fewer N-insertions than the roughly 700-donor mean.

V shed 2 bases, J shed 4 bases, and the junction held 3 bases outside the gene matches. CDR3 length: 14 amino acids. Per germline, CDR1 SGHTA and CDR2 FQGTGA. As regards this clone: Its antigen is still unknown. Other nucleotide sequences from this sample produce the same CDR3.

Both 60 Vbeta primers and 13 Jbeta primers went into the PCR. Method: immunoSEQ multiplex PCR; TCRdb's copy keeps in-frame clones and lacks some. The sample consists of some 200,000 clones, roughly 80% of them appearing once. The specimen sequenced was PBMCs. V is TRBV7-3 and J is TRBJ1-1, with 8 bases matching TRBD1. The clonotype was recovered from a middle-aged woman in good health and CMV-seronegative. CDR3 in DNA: TGTGCCAGCAGCTTATCAGGGGGCGGCACTGAAGCTTTCTTT. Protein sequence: CASSLSGGGTEAFF.